The source of this T cell receptor (beta chain) is a study of monozygotic twins with inflammatory bowel disease. Study-level results: There were differing immunosuppressive treatments, which may have added variability to patient repertoires.

With respect to this clonotype: No antigen is known for it.

Germline V gene data show CDR1 as SQVTM and CDR2 as ANQGSEA. The CDR3 is made up of 12 amino acids. Reanalyzing the 5' RACE reads, TCRdb keeps one entry per CDR3 protein, without DNA. Its table records some 400,000 distinct CDR3 sequences. Sequenced material: blood. This chain connects TRBV29-1 to TRBJ1-2; TCRdb's D call, TRBD1, is unchecked because there is no DNA. This TCR was recovered from a human donor with ulcerative colitis or Crohn's disease, or a healthy co-twin of an affected twin (not recorded which). This CDR3 is CSVEEQGRGYTF.